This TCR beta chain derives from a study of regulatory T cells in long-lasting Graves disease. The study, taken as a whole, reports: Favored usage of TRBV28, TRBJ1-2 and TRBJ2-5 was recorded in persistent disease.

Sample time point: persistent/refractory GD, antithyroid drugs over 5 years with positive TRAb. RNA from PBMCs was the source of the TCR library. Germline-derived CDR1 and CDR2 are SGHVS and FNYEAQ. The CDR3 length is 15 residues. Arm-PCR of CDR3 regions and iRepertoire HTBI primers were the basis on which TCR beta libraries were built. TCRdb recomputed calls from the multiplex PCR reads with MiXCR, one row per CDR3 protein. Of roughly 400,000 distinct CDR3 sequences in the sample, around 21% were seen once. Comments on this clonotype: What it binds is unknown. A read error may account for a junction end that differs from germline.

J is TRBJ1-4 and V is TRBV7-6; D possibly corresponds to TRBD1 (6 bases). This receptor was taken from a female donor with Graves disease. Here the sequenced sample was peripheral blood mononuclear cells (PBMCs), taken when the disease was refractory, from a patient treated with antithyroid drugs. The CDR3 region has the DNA TGTGCCAACAGCTTAGGCAGGGGCTCTAATGAAAAACTGTTTTTT. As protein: CANSLGRGSNEKLFF.